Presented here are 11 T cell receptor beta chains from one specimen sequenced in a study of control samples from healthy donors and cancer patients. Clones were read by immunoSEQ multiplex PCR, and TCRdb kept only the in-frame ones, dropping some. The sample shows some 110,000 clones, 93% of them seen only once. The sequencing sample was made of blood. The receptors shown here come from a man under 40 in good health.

CDR3 sequence (DNA): TGTGCCAGCAGCCAAGGATGGAGCTCTGGAAACACCATATATTTT. It encodes CASSQGWSSGNTIYF. V is TRBV14 and J is TRBJ1-3; no clear D. The CDR3 sequence is 15 residues long. Trimming stripped 1 base from V and 0 bases from J, with 7 bases between. Germline assignment: CDR1 SGHDN and CDR2 FVKESK.

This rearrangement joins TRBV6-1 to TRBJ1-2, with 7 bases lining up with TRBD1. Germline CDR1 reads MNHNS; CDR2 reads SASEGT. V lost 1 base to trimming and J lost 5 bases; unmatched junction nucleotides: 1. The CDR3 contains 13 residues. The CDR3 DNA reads TGTGCCAGCAGTGAAGACAGGGGTTATGGCTACACCTTC. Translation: CASSEDRGYGYTF.

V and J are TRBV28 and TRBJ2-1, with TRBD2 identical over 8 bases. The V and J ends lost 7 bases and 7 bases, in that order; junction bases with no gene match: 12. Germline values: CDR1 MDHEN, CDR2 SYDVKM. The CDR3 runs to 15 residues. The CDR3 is CASTAGGPWTNEQFF. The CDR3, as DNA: TGTGCCAGCACCGCGGGGGGCCCTTGGACTAATGAGCAGTTCTTC. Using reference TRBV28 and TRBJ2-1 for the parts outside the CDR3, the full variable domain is DVKVTQSSRYLVKRTGEKVFLECVQDMDHENMFWYRQDPGLGLRLIYFSYDVKMKEKGDIPEGYSVSREKKERFSLILESASTNQTSMYLCASTAGGPWTNEQFFGPGTRLTVL.

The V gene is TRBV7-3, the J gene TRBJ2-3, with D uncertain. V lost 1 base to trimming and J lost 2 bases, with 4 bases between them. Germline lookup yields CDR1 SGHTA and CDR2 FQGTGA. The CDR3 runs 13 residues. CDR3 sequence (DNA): TGTGCCAGCAGCTTAATACCCACAGATACGCAGTATTTT. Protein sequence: CASSLIPTDTQYF.

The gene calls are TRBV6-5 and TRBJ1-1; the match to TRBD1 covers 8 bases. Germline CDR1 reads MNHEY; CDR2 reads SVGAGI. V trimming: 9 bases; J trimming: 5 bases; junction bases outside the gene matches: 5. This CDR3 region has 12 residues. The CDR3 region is CASQGAPTEAFF. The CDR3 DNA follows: TGTGCCAGTCAGGGGGCTCCTACTGAAGCTTTCTTT.

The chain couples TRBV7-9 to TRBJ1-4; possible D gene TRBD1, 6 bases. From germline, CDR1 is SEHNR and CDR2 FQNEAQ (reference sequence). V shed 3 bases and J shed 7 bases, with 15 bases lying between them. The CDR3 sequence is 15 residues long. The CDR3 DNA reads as TGTGCCAGCAGCTTTCGGGGACAACCCCCTGAAAAACTGTTTTTT. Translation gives CASSFRGQPPEKLFF.

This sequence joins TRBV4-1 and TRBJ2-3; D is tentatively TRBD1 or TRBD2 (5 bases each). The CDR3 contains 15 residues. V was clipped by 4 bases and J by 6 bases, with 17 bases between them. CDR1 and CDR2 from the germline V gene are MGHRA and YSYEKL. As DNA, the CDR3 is TGCGCCAGCAGCCTAACCCAAGGGGACCTGGATACGCAGTATTTT. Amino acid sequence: CASSLTQGDLDTQYF.

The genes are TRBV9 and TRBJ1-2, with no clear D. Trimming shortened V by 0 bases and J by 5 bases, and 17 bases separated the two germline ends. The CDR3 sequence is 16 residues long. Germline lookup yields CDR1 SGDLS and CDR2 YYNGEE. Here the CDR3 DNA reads TGTGCCAGCAGCGTAGCCGAGCAGTCTCTACAATATGGCTACACCTTC. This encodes CASSVAEQSLQYGYTF.

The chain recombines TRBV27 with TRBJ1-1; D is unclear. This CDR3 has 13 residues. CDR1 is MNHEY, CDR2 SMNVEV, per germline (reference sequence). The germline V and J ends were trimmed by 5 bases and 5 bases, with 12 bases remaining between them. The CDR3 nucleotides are TGTGCCAGCAGTGCTGTCAGAGGGACTGAAGCTTTCTTT. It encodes CASSAVRGTEAFF.

CDR3 nucleotide sequence: TGTGCCAGCAGGACGGACAGTTCGGGGGGAAACACCATATATTTT. This gives the protein CASRTDSSGGNTIYF. J is TRBJ1-3 and V is TRBV6-5, with D tentatively TRBD1 (6 bases). V shed 6 bases and J shed 4 bases, with 16 bases lying between them. Looked up from germline, CDR1 is MNHEY and CDR2 is SVGAGI. The CDR3 covers 15 residues.

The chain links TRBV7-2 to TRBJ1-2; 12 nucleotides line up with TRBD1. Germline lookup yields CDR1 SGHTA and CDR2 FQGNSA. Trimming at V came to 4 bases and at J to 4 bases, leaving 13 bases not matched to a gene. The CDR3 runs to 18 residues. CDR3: CASSSTRDRGRNPYGYTF. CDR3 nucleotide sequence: TGTGCCAGCAGCTCCACACGGGACAGGGGGCGCAACCCCTATGGCTACACCTTC.